The 14 T cell receptor beta chains reported below all come from one sample, sequenced in a study of cytomegalovirus exposure and HLA in healthy donors. The PCR made use of 60 Vbeta and 13 Jbeta primers. Data came from immunoSEQ multiplex PCR; TCRdb stores just in-frame clones and leaves some out. The sample lists about 220,000 clones, about 80% seen once, with roughly 0.6% in the top ten. Sequencing was done on a sample of PBMCs. The receptors shown here come from a man younger than 35 in good health and CMV-seronegative.

This clone is a singleton in its sample. This rearrangement joins TRBV10-3 to TRBJ2-7; D remains unclear. This CDR3 region has 14 residues. Trimming stripped 2 bases from V and 3 bases from J, with 11 bases between. Germline CDR1 reads ENHRY; CDR2 reads SYGVKD. CDR3 sequence: CAISEKRESYEQYF. In nucleotides, the CDR3 is TGTGCCATCAGTGAGAAAAGAGAAAGCTACGAGCAGTACTTC.

DNA of the CDR3: TGTGCCAGCAGCGGGGGGGGAGAAGCTTTCTTT. It is translated as CASSGGGEAFF. The rearrangement joins TRBV5-6 to TRBJ1-1; tentative D call: TRBD1 (5 bases). Trimming cost V 4 bases and J 8 bases, with 9 bases left between them. Germline CDR1 and CDR2: SGHDT and YYEEEE. This CDR3 spans 11 amino acids. Variable domain in full (rest from reference TRBV5-6 and TRBJ1-1): DAGVTQSPTHLIKTRGQQVTLRCSPKSGHDTVSWYQQALGQGPQFIFQYYEEEERQRGNFPDRFSGHQFPNYSSELNVNALLLGDSALYLCASSGGGEAFFGQGTRLTVV.

The table lists this clone with a count of one. For the CDR3, the DNA is TGTGCCAGCAGTCTCGGGGGGGCTTTTTCCTATGGCTACACCTTC. Its translation is CASSLGGAFSYGYTF. The chain couples TRBV28 to TRBJ1-2; D is perhaps TRBD1 (6 bases). The CDR3 contains 15 residues. Germline CDR1 MDHEN, CDR2 SYDVKM. V dropped 5 bases and J dropped 4 bases, with 17 bases sitting between them.

The chain joins TRBV2 to TRBJ1-5; perhaps TRBD1 as D (6 bases). Germline CDR1 is SNHLY and CDR2 is FYNNEI. The V gene lost 7 bases and the J gene lost 2 bases, with 6 bases spanning the gap. This CDR3 is 12 amino acids long. The CDR3 sequence is CASKGGNQPQHF. The CDR3 DNA sequence: TGTGCCAGCAAGGGGGGCAATCAGCCCCAGCATTTT.

The genes are TRBV6-6 and TRBJ2-1; D gene ambiguous. The ends were cut back, 0 bases at V and 6 bases at J, with 6 bases in the middle. The CDR3 covers 13 residues. Germline CDR1 is MNHNY and CDR2 is SVGAGI (reference sequence). The CDR3 DNA is TGTGCCAGCAGTTACTCAAGCCCCAATGAGCAGTTCTTC. This translates into CASSYSSPNEQFF.

The J gene is TRBJ1-4, the V gene TRBV2; tentative D call: TRBD1 (5 bases). The CDR3 totals 14 residues. V lost 6 bases and J lost 5, with 13 bases in between. CDR1 SNHLY and CDR2 FYNNEI come from the germline V gene. CDR3 sequence: CASRATGGNEKLFF. The CDR3 bases are TGTGCCAGCAGAGCCACCGGGGGAAATGAAAAACTGTTTTTT.

CDR3 in DNA: TGTGCCAGTAGTTCAGGTGACTACTCTGGAAACACCATATATTTT. It specifies CASSSGDYSGNTIYF. J is TRBJ1-3 and V is TRBV19; D is unresolved. The CDR3 has 15 residues. CDR1 is LNHDA and CDR2 is SQIVND in the germline V gene (reference sequence). The V gene lost 5 bases and the J gene lost 0 bases, with 11 bases spanning the gap.

This chain uses TRBV10-3 with TRBJ1-1; a possible D gene is TRBD1 (6 bases). Germline CDR1 ENHRY, CDR2 SYGVKD. Trimming stripped 4 bases from V and 1 base from J, with 13 bases between. The CDR3 runs to 15 residues. CDR3 coding DNA: TGTGCCATCAGTGTGATGGGGGCGCAGAACACTGAAGCTTTCTTT. Its protein is CAISVMGAQNTEAFF.

The chain is built from TRBV27 and TRBJ1-5; D unclear. The CDR3 totals 14 residues. Germline loops: CDR1 MNHEY, CDR2 SMNVEV (reference sequence). The V end was cut by 4 bases, the J end by 6 bases, with 13 bases between. The CDR3 region is CASSSTQYAQPQHF. The CDR3 nucleotides read TGTGCCAGCAGTTCCACACAGTATGCTCAGCCCCAGCATTTT.

This clone was observed a handful of times. This rearrangement joins TRBV11-2 to TRBJ2-7; D is perhaps TRBD2 (5 bases). The germline V gene has CDR1 SGHAT and CDR2 FQNNGV. The CDR3 extends over 15 amino acids. Trimming took off 2 bases at V and 0 bases at J, with 11 bases between the two ends. As DNA, the CDR3 is TGTGCCAGCAGCTTAAGAGCGGACGGCTCCTACGAGCAGTACTTC. Amino acid sequence: CASSLRADGSYEQYF.

The genes are TRBV5-1 and TRBJ2-7; TRBD2 matches 8 bases. Germline CDR1 is SGHRS and CDR2 is YFSETQ. V was pared by 4 bases and J by 5 bases, with 11 bases of the junction left unmatched. The CDR3 is 15 residues long. Here the CDR3 reads CASSAWGAGDHEQYF. The CDR3 DNA reads TGCGCCAGCAGCGCCTGGGGAGCGGGAGACCACGAGCAGTACTTC.

The J gene is TRBJ2-7, the V gene TRBV4-2, with TRBD2 matching over 8 bases. Germline V gene lookup returns CDR1 LGHNA and CDR2 YNFKEQ. With 4 bases clipped from V and 5 bases from J, the junction kept 7 bases outside the gene matches. The CDR3 extends over 14 amino acids. The CDR3 DNA follows: TGTGCCAGCAGCCCGAGCGGGAGCGATGACGAGCAGTACTTC. Translated, it gives CASSPSGSDDEQYF.

The gene calls are TRBV29-1 and TRBJ2-1, with D possibly matching TRBD1 (5 bases). This CDR3 spans 15 amino acids. Germline-derived CDR1 and CDR2 are SQVTM and ANQGSEA. The V gene lost 8 bases and the J gene lost 5 bases, with 22 bases spanning the gap. CDR3 bases: TGCAGCACCAAAACCCCCGGGCAGGGAAACAATGAGCAGTTCTTC. This sequence encodes CSTKTPGQGNNEQFF.

The V and J genes are TRBV10-1 and TRBJ2-2; D is ambiguous. CDR3 length: 13 amino acids. V was shortened by 8 bases and J by 2 bases, with 9 bases between the two germline ends. CDR1 and CDR2 (germline): WNHNN, SYGVQD (reference sequence). The CDR3 bases are TGCGCCAGCGGAGCCGGAAACACCGGGGAGCTGTTTTTT. It yields the protein CASGAGNTGELFF.